The present T cell receptor (beta chain) was sequenced within a study of T cell changes during pregnancy in multiple sclerosis. The ends were cut back, 0 bases at V and 2 bases at J, with 10 bases in the middle. CDR1 and CDR2 (germline): SGHNT, YYREEE (reference sequence). The CDR3 runs to 15 residues. The method was immunoSEQ multiplex PCR; TCRdb's version includes in-frame clones alone and lacks a portion of them. This sample has 90,000 or so clones; approximately 90% occur once, and the top ten carry 0.9% to 0.95%. The receptor's source is a female donor with multiple sclerosis, enrolled in a pregnancy study. V gene TRBV5-4 combines with J gene TRBJ2-3, with D unclear. Sequenced material: peripheral blood, taken before pregnancy. The CDR3 is CASSLGQTPTDTQYF. The CDR3 region has the DNA TGTGCCAGCAGCTTGGGCCAGACTCCCACAGATACGCAGTATTTT.